This T cell receptor beta chain derives from a study of human T cells and chemical hapten exposure. One entry per CDR3 protein, called by TCRdb with MiXCR from the RACE reads. The sample contains tens of thousands of distinct CDR3 sequences, approximately 12% of which appear only once. This CDR3 has 17 amino acids. The germline V and J ends were trimmed by 4 bases and 3 bases, with 16 bases remaining between them. Germline CDR1 reads MGHRA; CDR2 reads YSYEKL. This clonotype was seen many times. Time point of the sample: patch test 1, 2 weeks after DPC sensitization. Treatment defined: therapeutic diphenylcyclopropenone sensitization with weekly scalp DPC.

The J gene is TRBJ2-6, the V gene TRBV4-1; weak D call: TRBD2 (7 bases). The clonotype originates from a woman aged 55-70 years with alopecia areata. Some clones in this sample may be carry-over from other donors' samples. The sequences come from whole blood, collected in connection with sensitization to the hapten diphenylcyclopropenone (DPC). The CDR3 here is CASSPTAGAGGANVLTF. CDR3 sequence (DNA): TGCGCCAGCAGCCCGACGGCGGGGGCTGGTGGGGCCAACGTCCTGACTTTC.